This is a list of T cell receptor beta chains from one sample in a study of control samples from healthy donors and cancer patients. Produced via immunoSEQ multiplex PCR; TCRdb's table is partial and in-frame only. The sample yields 130,000 or so clones, about 90% seen once. The sample comprised blood. Source of these receptors: a man between 18 and 35 years old in good health. The CDR3 runs from the conserved cysteine through the conserved F or W. The order of the fields is clone size, D gene, J gene, CDR3 length, V gene, CDR3 protein, CDR3 DNA. D genes are given only for firm matches. Expanded clones get a size class; other rows say once, few or many, or leave the size out.

size: NA
D: NA
J: TRBJ2-2
length: 14
V: TRBV5-5
CDR3: CASSGRVNTGELFF
DNA: TGTGCCAGCAGCGGCAGGGTTAACACCGGGGAGCTGTTTTTT

size: once
D: NA
J: TRBJ1-2
length: 17
V: TRBV6-2/TRBV6-3
CDR3: CASSYSAPGQGFGGYTF
DNA: TGTGCCAGCAGTTACTCGGCCCCGGGGCAGGGGTTCGGCGGTTACACCTTC

size: NA
D: NA
J: TRBJ2-2
length: 13
V: TRBV6-5
CDR3: CASSYEVGGELFF
DNA: TGTGCCAGCAGTTACGAGGTGGGCGGGGAGCTGTTTTTT

size: NA
D: NA
J: TRBJ2-7
length: 12
V: TRBV7-9
CDR3: CASSSATYEQYF
DNA: TGTGCCAGCAGCTCCGCGACCTACGAGCAGTACTTC

size: NA
D: NA
J: TRBJ2-3
length: 16
V: TRBV4-2
CDR3: CASSQGASPSTDTQYF
DNA: TGTGCCAGCAGCCAAGGGGCAAGTCCTAGCACAGATACGCAGTATTTT

size: once
D: TRBD1
J: TRBJ2-6
length: 18
V: TRBV19
CDR3: CASSFRQGQTSGANVLTF
DNA: TGTGCCAGTAGTTTCCGACAGGGCCAGACCTCTGGGGCCAACGTCCTGACTTTC

size: NA
D: TRBD1
J: TRBJ1-2
length: 16
V: TRBV5-1
CDR3: CASSWENRGDHYGYTF
DNA: TGCGCCAGCAGCTGGGAGAACAGGGGCGATCACTATGGCTACACCTTC

size: NA
D: TRBD1
J: TRBJ1-2
length: 13
V: TRBV10-3
CDR3: CAISGTGGYGYTF
DNA: TGTGCCATCAGTGGGACAGGGGGTTATGGCTACACCTTC

size: NA
D: TRBD2
J: TRBJ2-7
length: 14
V: TRBV6-5
CDR3: CASRAGLAAYEQYF
DNA: TGTGCCAGCAGAGCAGGACTAGCGGCCTACGAGCAGTACTTC

size: NA
D: NA
J: TRBJ1-1
length: 14
V: TRBV7-9
CDR3: CASSFKGFETEAFF
DNA: TGTGCCAGCAGCTTCAAGGGATTCGAAACTGAAGCTTTCTTT

size: NA
D: TRBD2
J: TRBJ2-7
length: 14
V: TRBV6-5
CDR3: CASSSRGGIDEQYF
DNA: TGTGCCAGCAGTTCTCGGGGGGGAATCGACGAGCAGTACTTC

size: once
D: TRBD2
J: TRBJ2-3
length: 16
V: TRBV6-1
CDR3: CASSVLLAGASPTQYF
DNA: TGTGCCAGCAGTGTTCTCCTAGCGGGGGCCTCCCCTACGCAGTATTTT

size: NA
D: NA
J: TRBJ1-4
length: 19
V: TRBV11-2
CDR3: CASSLYYREGRATNEKLFF
DNA: TGTGCCAGCAGCTTATACTACAGGGAGGGAAGGGCAACTAATGAAAAACTGTTTTTT

size: NA
D: NA
J: TRBJ2-7
length: 13
V: TRBV2
CDR3: CASSVGGLNEQYF
DNA: TGTGCCAGCAGTGTTGGGGGGCTGAACGAGCAGTACTTC

size: NA
D: TRBD1
J: TRBJ2-2
length: 15
V: TRBV2
CDR3: CASFLDRGYTGELFF
DNA: TGTGCCAGCTTCCTCGACAGGGGGTACACCGGGGAGCTGTTTTTT

size: few
D: NA
J: TRBJ2-3
length: 11
V: TRBV29-1
CDR3: CSVVGADTQYF
DNA: TGCAGCGTTGTTGGTGCAGATACGCAGTATTTT

size: NA
D: TRBD1
J: TRBJ1-2
length: 14
V: TRBV7-2
CDR3: CASSENRGSGGYTF
DNA: TGTGCCAGCAGCGAAAACAGGGGCTCAGGCGGCTACACCTTC

size: once
D: NA
J: TRBJ1-2
length: 13
V: TRBV25-1
CDR3: CASSGQGTAGYTF
DNA: TGTGCCAGCAGTGGCCAAGGGACTGCTGGCTACACCTTC

size: NA
D: TRBD1
J: TRBJ2-5
length: 13
V: TRBV30
CDR3: CAWTRQGPETQYF
DNA: TGTGCCTGGACCCGACAGGGGCCGGAGACCCAGTACTTC

size: NA
D: NA
J: TRBJ2-1
length: 13
V: TRBV29-1
CDR3: CSAAPDSYNEQFF
DNA: TGCAGCGCTGCCCCGGACAGCTACAATGAGCAGTTCTTC